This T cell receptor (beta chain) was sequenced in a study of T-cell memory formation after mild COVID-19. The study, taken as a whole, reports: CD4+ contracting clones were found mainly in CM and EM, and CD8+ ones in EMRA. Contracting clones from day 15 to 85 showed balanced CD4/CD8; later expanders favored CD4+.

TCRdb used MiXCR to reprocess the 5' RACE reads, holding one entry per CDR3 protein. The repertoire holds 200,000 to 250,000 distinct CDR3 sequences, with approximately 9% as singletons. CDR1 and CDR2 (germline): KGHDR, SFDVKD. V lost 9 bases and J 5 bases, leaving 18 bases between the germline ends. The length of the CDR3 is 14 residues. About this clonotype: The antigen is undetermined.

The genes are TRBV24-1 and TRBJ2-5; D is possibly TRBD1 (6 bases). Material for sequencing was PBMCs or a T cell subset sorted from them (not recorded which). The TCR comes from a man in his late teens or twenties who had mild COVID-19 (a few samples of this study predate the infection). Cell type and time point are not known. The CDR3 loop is CATLRIARGETQYF. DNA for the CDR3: TGTGCCACCTTGAGGATAGCGAGGGGGGAGACCCAGTACTTC.